The sequence of this T cell receptor (beta chain) was determined in a study of blood T cell repertoires in COVID-19. Overall study: Acute and convalescent COVID-19 samples came from the United States, Italy and Spain. The analysed material was cDNA or gDNA that came from T cells, B-cell-depleted T cells, or PBMCs.

In the original processing: Amplifying reference gene primers gave estimates of nucleated cell counts. The repertoire was sequenced with immunoSEQ multiplex PCR; TCRdb's copy has only in-frame clones and lacks some. V and J calls and clone size are those listed in that table; D and trimming were worked out from the DNA. Among over 120,000 clones listed, more than 75% were seen once. The CDR3 extends over 17 amino acids. Germline CDR1 reads MNHEY; CDR2 reads SMNVEV (reference sequence). V trimming: 5 bases; J trimming: 0 bases; junction bases outside the gene matches: 12. The genes are TRBV27 and TRBJ2-7, with TRBD1 matching 8 bases. This TCR was recovered from a woman aged 45-59 years with active or convalescent COVID-19. Sample: peripheral blood. In DNA form, the CDR3 reads TGTGCCAGCAGTACCCCTCTTAGACAGGGGAGCTCCTACGAGCAGTACTTC. Translated: CASSTPLRQGSSYEQYF.